This TCR beta chain came from a study of a mutant IDH1 vaccine in newly diagnosed glioma (dated by TCRdb to the early 2020s). With respect to the entire study: Patients received eight vaccinations in weeks 1, 3, 5, 7, 11, 15, 19 and 23, corresponding to visits V03 through V10. Vaccination started 4-6 weeks after radiotherapy alone, or was given together with temozolomide cycles in the groups whose treatment included chemotherapy. Of the roughly 34 treated patients, approximately 60% were male and approximately 40% were female, and a mean age of 40.4 years was recorded. Prior to enrollment, standard therapy consisting of radiotherapy alone, temozolomide alone, or radiochemotherapy with temozolomide had been administered to patients, with the combination being received by most patients. Peripheral blood was drawn at six visits: V03 (baseline), V05, V07, V10, V12 and V13. For exploratory analyses, about two dozen treated patients had longitudinal TCRB deep sequencing done wherever samples were available.

The label giving this sample's time point can be read as: week 5, during vaccination. A 20-mer mutant IDH1 peptide at 300 micrograms in Montanide made up each vaccine dose, which was injected subcutaneously together with topical imiquimod. Newly diagnosed WHO grade 3 or 4 IDH1-mutant astrocytomas showing loss of nuclear ATRX were present in the donors. The samples were drawn from NOA16, a multicentre, single-arm, open-label phase I trial in Germany that tested a mutant IDH1 peptide vaccine in humans for the first time. Genomic DNA for TCRB sequencing was extracted from EDTA blood using the DNeasy Blood and Tissue Kit. On the study overall, not on this receptor specifically: Selection of PBMC samples for TCRB deep sequencing was based on availability. Immune responses induced by the vaccine were seen in roughly 95% of patients across multiple MHC alleles. Changes in the top peripheral T cell clonotypes picked up by TCRB sequencing did not appear to be linked to pseudoprogression. It was noted by the authors that analyses of patient blood samples could not be reproduced owing to sample limitations.

Library prep was done by the immunoSEQ multiplex PCR assay. Rearranged TCR beta chain sequences were amplified with the hsTCRB Kit following the manufacturer's protocol. An Illumina MiSeq was used to sequence the TCRB libraries. In the authors' own workflow: The kit vendor's proprietary platform handled demultiplexing, trimming and gene mapping. The clones in this table, taken by TCRdb from immuneACCESS, are in-frame only. Not every clone is retained; where verified, under half of the shortfall comes from an unresolved V gene, and the cause of the rest is unknown. D and trimming come from the DNA, and the V and J calls and clone size come from that table. The sample table records around 23,000 clones; 77% of these occur just once. The ten largest clonotypes hold about a tenth of the sample. As for this clone: Its antigen specificity is not known. The sample holds no much larger clone one base away, and base qualities are not on file.

CDR1 and CDR2 were assigned from the germline V gene (reference sequence) as SGHKS and YYEKEE. V gives up 3 bases and J gives up 9 bases, and the segment between their germline ends measures 7 bases. Including cysteine and phenylalanine, the CDR3 has 12 amino acids. Only the CDR3 part of the read is kept: 36 bases, read in frame from the first base. The receptor comes from a man in his forties with glioma. The source was PBMCs, collected from a glioma patient whose treatment included an IDH1 peptide vaccine. The sequence joins TRBV5-5 to TRBJ1-6; the D gene remains uncertain. This receptor carries the CDR3 CASSSTGSPLHF. The sequenced DNA: TGTGCCAGCAGCTCAACCGGTTCACCCCTCCACTTT.